This T cell receptor beta chain was sequenced in a study of radiotherapy plus CTLA-4 blockade in lung cancer. This clone was seen a single time. CDR3 size: 16 residues. Germline V CDR1 and CDR2: MDHEN, SYDVKM. Between the trimmed V and J ends, which lost 6 bases and 1 base, there was a span of 16 bases. Assay: immunoSEQ multiplex PCR; the TCRdb copy retains only in-frame clones and omits some. Here the sample spans approximately 78,000 clones, over 65% being singletons. The chain uses TRBV28 and TRBJ2-4; D is perhaps TRBD1 or TRBD2 (5 bases each). The specimen was peripheral blood, collected from a patient treated with radiotherapy plus ipilimumab. This receptor was obtained from a human donor with non-small cell lung cancer who had a complete response to radiotherapy plus ipilimumab. CDR3 sequence reads: CASSKLGDGAKNIQYF. CDR3 sequence (DNA): TGTGCCAGCAGCAAGTTGGGGGACGGGGCCAAAAACATTCAGTACTTC.